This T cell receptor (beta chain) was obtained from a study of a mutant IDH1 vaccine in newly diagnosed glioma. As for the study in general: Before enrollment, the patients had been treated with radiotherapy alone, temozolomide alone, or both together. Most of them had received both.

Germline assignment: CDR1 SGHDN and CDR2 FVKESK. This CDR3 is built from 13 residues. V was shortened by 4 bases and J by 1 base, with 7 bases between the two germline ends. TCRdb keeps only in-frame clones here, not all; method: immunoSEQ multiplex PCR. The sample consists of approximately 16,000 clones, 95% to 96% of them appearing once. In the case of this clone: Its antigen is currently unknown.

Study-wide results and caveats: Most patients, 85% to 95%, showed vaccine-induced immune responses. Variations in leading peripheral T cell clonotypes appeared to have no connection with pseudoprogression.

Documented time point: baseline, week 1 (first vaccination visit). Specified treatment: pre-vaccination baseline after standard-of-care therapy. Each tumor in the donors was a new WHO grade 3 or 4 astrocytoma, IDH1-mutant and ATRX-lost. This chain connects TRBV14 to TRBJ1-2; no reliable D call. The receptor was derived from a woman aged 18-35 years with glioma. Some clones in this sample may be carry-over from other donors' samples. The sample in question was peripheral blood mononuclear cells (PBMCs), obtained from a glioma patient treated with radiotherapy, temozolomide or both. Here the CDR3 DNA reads TGTGCCAGCAGCCCTGGGGTTAACTATGGCTACACCTTC. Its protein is CASSPGVNYGYTF. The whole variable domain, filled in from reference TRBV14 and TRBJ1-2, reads EAGVTQFPSHSVIEKGQTVTLRCDPISGHDNLYWYRRVMGKEIKFLLHFVKESKQDESGMPNNRFLAERTGGTYSTLKVQPAELEDSGVYFCASSPGVNYGYTFGSGTRLTVV.